The T cell receptor (beta chain) under discussion was sequenced for a study of shared clonotypes between healthy human individuals. Study context: CD4 naive cells filled three plates per donor, CD4 memory three, CD8 naive two and CD8 memory one.

Points from the study as a whole: Naive CD4 clonotypes overlapped across a handful of donors at roughly 5%.

Between the trimmed V and J ends, which lost 0 bases and 8 bases, there was a span of 5 bases. The germline V gene has CDR1 SGDLS and CDR2 YYNGEE. The CDR3 consists of 12 residues. Assay execution proceeded at the deep level. Genomic DNA per cell subset filled all wells of several immunoSEQ plates. The protocol was immunoSEQ multiplex PCR, while the TCRdb copy is restricted to in-frame clones and leaves out a portion. The sample contains about 2.4 million clones, 93% of which appear only once. This clone appeared a few times. The antigen remains undetermined. Other DNA sequences in the same sample also yield this CDR3.

The clonotype comes from a man between 18 and 29 years old in good health. Some clones in this sample may be carry-over from other donors' samples. Input material: naive CD4+ T cells from PBMCs. The sample's subset: CD45RA+ positively selected. The chain carries TRBV9 and TRBJ2-2; D call uncertain. For the CDR3, the DNA is TGTGCCAGCAGCGTAGAAGGTGGGGAGCTGTTTTTT. Translating gives CASSVEGGELFF.